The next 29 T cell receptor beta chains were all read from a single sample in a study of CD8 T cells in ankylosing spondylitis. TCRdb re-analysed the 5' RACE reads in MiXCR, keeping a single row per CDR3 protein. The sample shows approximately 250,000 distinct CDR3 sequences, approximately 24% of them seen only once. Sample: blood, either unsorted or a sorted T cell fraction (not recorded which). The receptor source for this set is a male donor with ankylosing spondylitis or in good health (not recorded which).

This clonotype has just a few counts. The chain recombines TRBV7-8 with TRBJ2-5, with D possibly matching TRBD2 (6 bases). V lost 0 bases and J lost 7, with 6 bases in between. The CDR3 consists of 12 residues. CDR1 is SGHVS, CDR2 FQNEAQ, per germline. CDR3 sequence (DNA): TGTGCCAGCAGCTTAGCGGGGGGGACCCAGTACTTC. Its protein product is CASSLAGGTQYF.

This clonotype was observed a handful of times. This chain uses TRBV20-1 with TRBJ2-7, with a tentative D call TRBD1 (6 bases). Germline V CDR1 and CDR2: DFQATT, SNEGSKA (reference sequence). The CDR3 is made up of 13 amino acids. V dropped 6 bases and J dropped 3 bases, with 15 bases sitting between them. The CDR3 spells CSARRGLDYEQYF. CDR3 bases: TGCAGTGCCCGCAGGGGCCTCGACTACGAGCAGTACTTC.

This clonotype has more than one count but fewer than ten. Here the CDR3 DNA reads TGTGCCAGCAGTCGCCACGGGACACCAAACACCGGGGAGCTGTTTTTT. This translates into CASSRHGTPNTGELFF. V and J are TRBV6-1 and TRBJ2-2; a weak D match, TRBD1 (6 bases). Germline CDR1 is MNHNS and CDR2 is SASEGT. Trimming removed 5 bases at V and 2 bases at J, with 15 bases between. The CDR3 loop spans 16 amino acids.

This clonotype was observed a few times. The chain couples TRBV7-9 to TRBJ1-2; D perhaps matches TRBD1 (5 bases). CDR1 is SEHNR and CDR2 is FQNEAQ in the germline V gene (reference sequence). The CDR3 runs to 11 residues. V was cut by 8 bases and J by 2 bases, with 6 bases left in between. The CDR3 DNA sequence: TGTGCCAGCGGACACAACTATGGCTACACCTTC. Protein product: CASGHNYGYTF.

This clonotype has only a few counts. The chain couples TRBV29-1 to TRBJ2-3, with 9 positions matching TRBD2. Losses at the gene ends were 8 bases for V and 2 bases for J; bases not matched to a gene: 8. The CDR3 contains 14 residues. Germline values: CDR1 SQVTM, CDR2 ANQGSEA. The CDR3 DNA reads TGCAGCCAAGCGGGGGGCCACGACACAGATACGCAGTATTTT. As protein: CSQAGGHDTDTQYF.

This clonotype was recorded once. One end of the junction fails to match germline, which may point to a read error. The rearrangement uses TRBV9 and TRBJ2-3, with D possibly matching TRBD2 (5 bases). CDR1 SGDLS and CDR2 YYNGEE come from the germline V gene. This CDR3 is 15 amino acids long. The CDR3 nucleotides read TGTGCCAGCAGCTTTTCTGCGGGCGAAGCAGATACGCAGTTTTTT. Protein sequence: CASSFSAGEADTQFF. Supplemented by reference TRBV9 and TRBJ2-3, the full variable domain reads DSGVTQTPKHLITATGQRVTLRCSPRSGDLSVYWYQQSLDQGLQFLIQYYNGEERAKGNILERFSAQQFPDLHSELNLSSLELGDSALYFCASSFSAGEADTQFFGPGTRLTVL.

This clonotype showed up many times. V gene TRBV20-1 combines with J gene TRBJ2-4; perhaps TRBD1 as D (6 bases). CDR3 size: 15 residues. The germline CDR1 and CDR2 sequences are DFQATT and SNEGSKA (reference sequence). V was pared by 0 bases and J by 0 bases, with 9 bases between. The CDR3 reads CSARDRTVAKNIQYF. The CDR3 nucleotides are TGCAGTGCTAGAGATCGGACAGTAGCCAAAAACATTCAGTACTTC.

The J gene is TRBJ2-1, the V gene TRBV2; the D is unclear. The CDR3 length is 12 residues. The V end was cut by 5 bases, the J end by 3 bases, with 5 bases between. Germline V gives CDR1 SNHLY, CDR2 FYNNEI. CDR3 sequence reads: CASSTDYNEQFF. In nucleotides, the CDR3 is TGTGCCAGCAGTACAGACTACAATGAGCAGTTCTTC.

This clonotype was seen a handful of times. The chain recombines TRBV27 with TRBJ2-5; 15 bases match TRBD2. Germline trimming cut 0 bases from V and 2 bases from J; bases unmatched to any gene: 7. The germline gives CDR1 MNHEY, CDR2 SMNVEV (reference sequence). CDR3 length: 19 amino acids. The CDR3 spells CASSLSPGTSGGQQETQYF. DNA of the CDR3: TGTGCCAGCAGTTTATCCCCAGGGACTAGCGGGGGGCAGCAAGAGACCCAGTACTTC.

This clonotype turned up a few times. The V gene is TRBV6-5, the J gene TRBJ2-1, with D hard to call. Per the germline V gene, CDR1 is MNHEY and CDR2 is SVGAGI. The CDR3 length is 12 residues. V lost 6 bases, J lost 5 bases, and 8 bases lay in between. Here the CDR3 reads CASRGNDNEQFF. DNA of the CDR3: TGTGCCAGCAGGGGAAACGACAATGAGCAGTTCTTC.

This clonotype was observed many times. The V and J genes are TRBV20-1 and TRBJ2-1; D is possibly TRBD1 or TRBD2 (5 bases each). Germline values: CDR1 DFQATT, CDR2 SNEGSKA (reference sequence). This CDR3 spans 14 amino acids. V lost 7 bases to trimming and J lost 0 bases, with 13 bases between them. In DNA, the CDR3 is TGCAGTGTAGGGGAGCAGAGCTCCTACAATGAGCAGTTCTTC. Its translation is CSVGEQSSYNEQFF.

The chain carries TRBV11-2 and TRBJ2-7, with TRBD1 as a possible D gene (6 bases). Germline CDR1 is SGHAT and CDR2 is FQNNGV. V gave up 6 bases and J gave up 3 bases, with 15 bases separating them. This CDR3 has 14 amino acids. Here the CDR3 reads CASSKETGDYEQYF. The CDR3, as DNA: TGTGCCAGCAGTAAGGAGACAGGTGACTACGAGCAGTACTTC.

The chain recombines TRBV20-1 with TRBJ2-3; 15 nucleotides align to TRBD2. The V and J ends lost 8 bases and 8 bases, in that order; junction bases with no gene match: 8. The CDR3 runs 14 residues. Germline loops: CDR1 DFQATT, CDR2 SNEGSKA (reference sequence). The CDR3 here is CSRGLAGGRRTQYF. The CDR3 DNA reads TGCAGTCGCGGACTAGCGGGGGGGCGCCGTACGCAGTATTTT.

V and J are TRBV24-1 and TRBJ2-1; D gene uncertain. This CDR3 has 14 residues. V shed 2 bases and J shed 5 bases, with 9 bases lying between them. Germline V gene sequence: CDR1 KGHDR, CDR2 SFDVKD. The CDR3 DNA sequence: TGTGCCACCAGTGATTCCGACACACACAATGAGCAGTTCTTC. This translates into CATSDSDTHNEQFF.

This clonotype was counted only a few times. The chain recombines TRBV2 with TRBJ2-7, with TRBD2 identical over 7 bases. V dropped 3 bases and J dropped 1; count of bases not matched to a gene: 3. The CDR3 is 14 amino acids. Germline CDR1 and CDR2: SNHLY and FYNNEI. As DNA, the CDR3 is TGTGCCAGCAGTGATGGACTAGATTCCTACGAGCAGTACTTC. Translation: CASSDGLDSYEQYF.

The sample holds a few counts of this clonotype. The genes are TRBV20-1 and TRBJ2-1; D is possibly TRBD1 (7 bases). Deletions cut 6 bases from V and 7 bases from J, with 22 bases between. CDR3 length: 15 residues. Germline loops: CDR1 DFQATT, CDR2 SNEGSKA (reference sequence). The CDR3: CSASVTGTSRNEQFF. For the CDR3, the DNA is TGCAGTGCGAGCGTGACAGGGACTTCTCGAAATGAGCAGTTCTTC.

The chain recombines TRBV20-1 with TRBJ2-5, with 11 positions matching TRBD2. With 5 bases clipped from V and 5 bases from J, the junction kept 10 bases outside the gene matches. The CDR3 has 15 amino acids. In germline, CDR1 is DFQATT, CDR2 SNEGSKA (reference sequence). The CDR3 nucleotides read TGCAGTGCTCCCCAGGGACTAGCGGCGGGTGAGACCCAGTACTTC. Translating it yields CSAPQGLAAGETQYF.

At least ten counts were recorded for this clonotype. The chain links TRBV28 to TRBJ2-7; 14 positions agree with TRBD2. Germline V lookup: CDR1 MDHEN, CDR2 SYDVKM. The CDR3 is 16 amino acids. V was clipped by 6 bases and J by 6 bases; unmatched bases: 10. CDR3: CASRRTGTSGGGEQYF. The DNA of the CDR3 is TGTGCCAGCAGAAGGACCGGGACTAGCGGGGGCGGCGAGCAGTACTTC. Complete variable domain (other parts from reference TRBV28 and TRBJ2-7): DVKVTQSSRYLVKRTGEKVFLECVQDMDHENMFWYRQDPGLGLRLIYFSYDVKMKEKGDIPEGYSVSREKKERFSLILESASTNQTSMYLCASRRTGTSGGGEQYFGPGTRLTVT.

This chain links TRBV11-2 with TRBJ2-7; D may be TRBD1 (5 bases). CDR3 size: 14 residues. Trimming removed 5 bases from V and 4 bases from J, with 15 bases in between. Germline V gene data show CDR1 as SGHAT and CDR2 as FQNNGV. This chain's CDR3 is CASSATTAGYEQYF. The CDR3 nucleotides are TGTGCCAGCAGCGCTACGACAGCCGGATACGAGCAGTACTTC.

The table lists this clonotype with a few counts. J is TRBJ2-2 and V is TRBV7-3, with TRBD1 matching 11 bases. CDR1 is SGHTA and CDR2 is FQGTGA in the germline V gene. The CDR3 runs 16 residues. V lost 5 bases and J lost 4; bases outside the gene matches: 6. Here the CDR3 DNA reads TGTGCCAGCAGCCCAAGGACAGGGGGCAGCACCGGGGAGCTGTTTTTT. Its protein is CASSPRTGGSTGELFF.

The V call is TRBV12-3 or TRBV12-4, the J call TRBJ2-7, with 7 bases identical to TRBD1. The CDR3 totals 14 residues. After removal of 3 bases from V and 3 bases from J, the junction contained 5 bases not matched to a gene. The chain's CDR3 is CASSFRGPSYEQYF. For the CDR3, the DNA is TGTGCCAGCAGTTTTAGGGGGCCGAGCTACGAGCAGTACTTC.

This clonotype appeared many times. The CDR3 DNA reads as TGCAGTGCGCCCTCGGCGGGGGGTAATGAAAAACTGTTTTTT. Encoded protein: CSAPSAGGNEKLFF. The chain recombines TRBV20-1 with TRBJ1-4; D may be TRBD1 (5 bases). This CDR3 spans 14 amino acids. Germline V CDR1 and CDR2: DFQATT, SNEGSKA (reference sequence). V was cut by 6 bases and J by 4 bases, with 15 bases left in between.

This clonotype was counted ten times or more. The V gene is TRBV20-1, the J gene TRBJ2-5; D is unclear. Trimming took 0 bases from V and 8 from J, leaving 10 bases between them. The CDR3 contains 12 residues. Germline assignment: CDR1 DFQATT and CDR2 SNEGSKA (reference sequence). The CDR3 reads CSARDHGETQYF. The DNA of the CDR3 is TGCAGTGCTAGAGATCATGGGGAAACCCAGTACTTC.

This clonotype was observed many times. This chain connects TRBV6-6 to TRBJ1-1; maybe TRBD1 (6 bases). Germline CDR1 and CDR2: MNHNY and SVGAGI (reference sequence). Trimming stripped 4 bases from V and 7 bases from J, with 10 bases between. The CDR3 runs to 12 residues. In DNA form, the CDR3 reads TGTGCCAGCAGTTCCCCAGGGGTTGAAGCTTTCTTT. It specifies CASSSPGVEAFF.

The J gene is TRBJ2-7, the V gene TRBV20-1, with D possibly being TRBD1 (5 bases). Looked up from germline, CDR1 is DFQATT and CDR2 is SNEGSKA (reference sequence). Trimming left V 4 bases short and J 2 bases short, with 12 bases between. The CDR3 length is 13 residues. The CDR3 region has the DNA TGCAGTGCTACCGAGACAGTCACCTACGAGCAGTACTTC. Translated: CSATETVTYEQYF.

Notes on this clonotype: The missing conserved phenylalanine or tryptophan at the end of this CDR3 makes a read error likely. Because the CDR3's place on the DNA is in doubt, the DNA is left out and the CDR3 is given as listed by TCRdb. CDR3 loop: CASSLRVQS. The chain recombines TRBV12-3 or TRBV12-4 with TRBJ2-7. The CDR3 is 9 amino acids long, termini counted.

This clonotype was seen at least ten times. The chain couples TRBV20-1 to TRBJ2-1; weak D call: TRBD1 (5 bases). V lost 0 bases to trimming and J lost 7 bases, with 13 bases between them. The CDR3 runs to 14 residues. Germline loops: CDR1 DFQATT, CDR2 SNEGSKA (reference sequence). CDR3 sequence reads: CSARDLKGVNEQFF. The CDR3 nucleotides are TGCAGTGCTAGAGATCTCAAAGGGGTAAATGAGCAGTTCTTC.

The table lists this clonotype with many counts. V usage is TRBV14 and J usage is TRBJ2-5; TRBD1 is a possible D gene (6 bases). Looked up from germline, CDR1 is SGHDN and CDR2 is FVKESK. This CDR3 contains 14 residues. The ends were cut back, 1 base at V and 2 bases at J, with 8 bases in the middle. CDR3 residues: CASSQGGGQETQYF. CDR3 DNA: TGTGCCAGCAGCCAAGGAGGGGGTCAAGAGACCCAGTACTTC.

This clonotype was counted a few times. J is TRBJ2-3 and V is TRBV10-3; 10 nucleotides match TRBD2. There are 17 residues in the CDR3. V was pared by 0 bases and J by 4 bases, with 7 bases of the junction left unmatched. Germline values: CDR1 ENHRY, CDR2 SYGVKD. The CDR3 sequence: CAISESPSGGGADTQYF. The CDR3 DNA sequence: TGTGCCATCAGTGAGTCCCCTAGCGGGGGAGGCGCAGATACGCAGTATTTT.